This entry concerns a single T cell receptor beta chain. Primers included in the PCR were 60 Vbeta and 13 Jbeta primers. TCRdb keeps only in-frame clones here, not all; method: immunoSEQ multiplex PCR. The data show 140,000 to 150,000 clones, around 86% seen once. This sample is drawn from a study of cytomegalovirus exposure and HLA in healthy donors. Study context: Earlier sequencing of 150 million to 200 million T cells yielded 90 million to 140 million unique TCR beta sequences.

Germline V gives CDR1 SNHLY, CDR2 FYNNEI. V trimming: 5 bases; J trimming: 4 bases; junction bases outside the gene matches: 3. The CDR3 loop spans 15 amino acids. V usage is TRBV2 and J usage is TRBJ2-3, with TRBD2 identical over 13 bases. What was sequenced was PBMCs. This TCR came from a woman between 25 and 40 years old in good health and CMV-seronegative. CDR3 protein: CASSSLAGGADTQYF. CDR3 sequence (DNA): TGTGCCAGCAGTTCACTAGCGGGAGGGGCAGATACGCAGTATTTT.